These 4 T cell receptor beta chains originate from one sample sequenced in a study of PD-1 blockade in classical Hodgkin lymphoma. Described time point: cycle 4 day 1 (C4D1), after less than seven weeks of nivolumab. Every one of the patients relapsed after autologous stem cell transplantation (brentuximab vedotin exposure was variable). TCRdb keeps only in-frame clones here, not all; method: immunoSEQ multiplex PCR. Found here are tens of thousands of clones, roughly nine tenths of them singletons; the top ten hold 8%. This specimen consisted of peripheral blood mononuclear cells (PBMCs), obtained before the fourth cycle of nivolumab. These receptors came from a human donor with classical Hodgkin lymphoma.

The CDR3 loop reads CASSLNTGRRPQHF. The DNA for the CDR3 is TGTGCCAGCTCTCTCAACACAGGTCGCCGGCCCCAGCATTTT. The rearrangement uses TRBV5-5 and TRBJ1-5; the D gene is possibly TRBD1 (5 bases). V dropped 7 bases and J dropped 9 bases, with 20 bases sitting between them. The CDR3 consists of 14 residues. The V gene's germline CDR1 is SGHKS and CDR2 YYEKEE (reference sequence).

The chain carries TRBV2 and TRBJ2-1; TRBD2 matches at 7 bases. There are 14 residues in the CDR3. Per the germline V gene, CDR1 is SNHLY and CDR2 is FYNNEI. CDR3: CASLRESSYNEQFF. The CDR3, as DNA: TGTGCGAGCCTGCGGGAGAGCTCCTACAATGAGCAGTTCTTC.

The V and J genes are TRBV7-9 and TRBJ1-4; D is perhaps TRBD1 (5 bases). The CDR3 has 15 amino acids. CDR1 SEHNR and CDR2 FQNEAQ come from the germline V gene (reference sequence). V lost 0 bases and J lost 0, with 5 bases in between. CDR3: CASSLAGATNEKLFF. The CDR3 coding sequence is TGTGCCAGCAGCTTAGCAGGGGCAACTAATGAAAAACTGTTTTTT.

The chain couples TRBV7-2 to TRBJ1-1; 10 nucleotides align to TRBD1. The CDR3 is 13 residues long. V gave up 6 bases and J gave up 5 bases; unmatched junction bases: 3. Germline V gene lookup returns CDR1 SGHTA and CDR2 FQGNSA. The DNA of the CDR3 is TGTGCCAGCAGAAGGACAGGGGGGACTGAAGCTTTCTTT. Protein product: CASRRTGGTEAFF.